Below, one T cell receptor beta chain is given with its context. This entry is derived from a study of blood T cells in healthy people across ages. The trim removed 0 bases at V and 7 bases at J, leaving 8 bases unmatched. The V gene's germline CDR1 is MNHEY and CDR2 SMNVEV (reference sequence). The CDR3 spans 16 residues. Sample-barcoded 5' priming and a J-beta primer mix drove a second PCR of about 6 to 11 cycles. From the 5' RACE reads, TCRdb called clonotypes with MiXCR, one entry per CDR3 protein. The sample records approximately 800,000 distinct CDR3 sequences, roughly 50% being singletons. Samples each yielded at least 6 micrograms of total RNA.

The chain has TRBV27 and TRBJ2-1; 8 nucleotides match TRBD2. Sequencing used blood. The source is a man aged 30-40 years in good health. CDR3 amino acids: CASSLSEAGGRNEQFF. DNA of the CDR3: TGTGCCAGCAGTTTATCGGAGGCGGGAGGAAGGAATGAGCAGTTCTTC.